The present entry profiles one T cell receptor beta chain with its context. Its antigen remains unidentified. These data are taken from a study of post-analysis software for immune sequencing data. About the study: The disease courses covered relapsing-remitting, secondary progressive and progressive-relapsing multiple sclerosis.

Carried by the TCR beta cDNA libraries were unique molecular identifiers. TCRdb re-analysed the PCR reads in MiXCR, keeping a single row per CDR3 protein. Among 820,000 or so distinct CDR3 sequences listed, about 57% were seen once. General study findings and limits: Patients showed TRBV5-6, TRBV5-1 and TRBV20-1 among several TRBV segments more frequent than in controls. The normalized Chao1 diversity of multiple sclerosis patients was significantly lower than that of controls.

Trimming removed 7 bases at V and 11 bases at J, with 14 bases between. CDR3 length equals 11 residues. Germline CDR1 MNHNY, CDR2 SVGAGI (reference sequence). This receptor was identified in a girl between 5 and 17 years old with multiple sclerosis. The material sequenced was blood. V is TRBV6-6 and J is TRBJ1-1; D is possibly TRBD1 (5 bases). The CDR3 region is CASTLRGRAFF. The CDR3 nucleotides are TGTGCCAGCACCCTTAGGGGTAGGGCTTTCTTT.